The 4 T cell receptor beta chains below were found in one sample sequenced in a study of control samples from healthy donors and cancer patients. The data were produced by immunoSEQ multiplex PCR, yet TCRdb's version contains in-frame clones alone and is incomplete. The profile shows around 120,000 clones, less than 95% of them singletons. Specimen: blood. These receptors originate from a man younger than 45 in good health.

V and J are TRBV4-1 and TRBJ2-6; tentatively, D is TRBD1 (7 bases). V was cut by 3 bases and J by 0 bases, with 27 bases left in between. The CDR3 totals 22 residues. Per the germline V gene, CDR1 is MGHRA and CDR2 is YSYEKL. The CDR3 protein is CASSHLRGDKTTGRSGANVLTF. The CDR3 DNA is TGCGCCAGCAGCCACCTACGCGGGGATAAGACGACAGGGCGCTCTGGGGCCAACGTCCTGACTTTC.

The chain recombines TRBV29-1 with TRBJ1-2; D gene uncertain. Trimming took off 7 bases at V and 9 bases at J, with 15 bases between the two ends. The CDR3 spans 11 residues. Germline-derived CDR1 and CDR2 are SQVTM and ANQGSEA. CDR3 sequence reads: CSGASEGSYTF. The CDR3, as DNA: TGCAGCGGAGCCTCGGAGGGAAGCTACACCTTC.

This clone was recorded once. This chain uses TRBV6-1 with TRBJ1-3; D call uncertain. Germline-derived CDR1 and CDR2 are MNHNS and SASEGT. CDR3 length equals 13 residues. V lost 3 bases to trimming and J lost 4 bases, with 7 bases between them. CDR3 amino acids: CASSESRGNTIYF. CDR3 DNA: TGTGCCAGCAGTGAGTCTCGAGGAAACACCATATATTTT.

The rearrangement links TRBV10-3 to TRBJ1-5; D unresolved. The CDR3 extends over 15 amino acids. Trimming left V 2 bases short and J 6 bases short, with 14 bases between. Per germline, CDR1 ENHRY and CDR2 SYGVKD. CDR3 region: CAISEGWGTAQPQHF. In DNA form, the CDR3 reads TGTGCCATCAGTGAGGGTTGGGGAACAGCTCAGCCCCAGCATTTT.